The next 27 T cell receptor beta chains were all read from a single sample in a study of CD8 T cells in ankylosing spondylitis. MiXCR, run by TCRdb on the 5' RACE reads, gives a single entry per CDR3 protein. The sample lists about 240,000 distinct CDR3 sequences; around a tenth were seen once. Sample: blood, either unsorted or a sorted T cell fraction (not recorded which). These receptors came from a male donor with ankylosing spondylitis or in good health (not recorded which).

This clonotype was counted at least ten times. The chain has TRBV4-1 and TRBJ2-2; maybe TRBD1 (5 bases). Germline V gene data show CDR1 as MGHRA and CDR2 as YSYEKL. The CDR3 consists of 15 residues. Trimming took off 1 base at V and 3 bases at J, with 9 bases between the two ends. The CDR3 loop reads CASSQGDRYTGELFF. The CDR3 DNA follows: TGCGCCAGCAGCCAAGGAGACAGATACACCGGGGAGCTGTTTTTT.

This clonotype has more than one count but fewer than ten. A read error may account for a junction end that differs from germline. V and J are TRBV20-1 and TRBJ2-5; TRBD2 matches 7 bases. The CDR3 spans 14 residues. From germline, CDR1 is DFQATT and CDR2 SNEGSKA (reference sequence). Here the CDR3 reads CSARDLAGEEAQYF. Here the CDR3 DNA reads TGCAGTGCTAGAGATTTGGCGGGAGAAGAGGCCCAGTACTTC.

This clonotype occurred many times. In DNA form, the CDR3 reads TGCGCCAGCAGCTTGGCGGGAGTCCGCTTCACAGATACGCAGTATTTT. As protein: CASSLAGVRFTDTQYF. This rearrangement joins TRBV5-1 to TRBJ2-3; D is perhaps TRBD2 (6 bases). The germline V and J ends were trimmed by 0 bases and 2 bases, with 13 bases remaining between them. Germline CDR1 reads SGHRS; CDR2 reads YFSETQ. The CDR3 is made up of 16 amino acids.

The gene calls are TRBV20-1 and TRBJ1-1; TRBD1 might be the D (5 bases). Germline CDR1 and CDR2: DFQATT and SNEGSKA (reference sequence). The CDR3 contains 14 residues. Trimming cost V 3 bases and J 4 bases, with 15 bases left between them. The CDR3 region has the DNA TGCAGTGCTAGGTCATACAGCAGGGCCACTGAAGCTTTCTTT. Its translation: CSARSYSRATEAFF.

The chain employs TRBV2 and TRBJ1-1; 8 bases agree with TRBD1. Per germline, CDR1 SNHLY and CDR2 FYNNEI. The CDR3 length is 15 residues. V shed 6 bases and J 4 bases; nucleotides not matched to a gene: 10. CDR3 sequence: CASRLETGAPTEAFF. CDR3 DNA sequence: TGTGCCAGCAGGCTTGAGACAGGGGCTCCCACTGAAGCTTTCTTT.

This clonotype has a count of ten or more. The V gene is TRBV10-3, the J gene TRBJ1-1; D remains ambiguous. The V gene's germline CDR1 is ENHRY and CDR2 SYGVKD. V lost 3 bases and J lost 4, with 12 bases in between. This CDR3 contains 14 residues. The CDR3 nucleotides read TGTGCCATCAGTGATTCAATGACGGGCACTGAAGCTTTCTTT. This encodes CAISDSMTGTEAFF.

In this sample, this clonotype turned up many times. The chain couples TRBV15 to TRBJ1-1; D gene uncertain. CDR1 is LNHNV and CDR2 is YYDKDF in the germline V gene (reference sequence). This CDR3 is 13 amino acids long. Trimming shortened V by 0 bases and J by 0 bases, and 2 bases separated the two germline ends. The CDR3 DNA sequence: TGTGCCACCAGCAGAGAATTGAACACTGAAGCTTTCTTT. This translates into CATSRELNTEAFF.

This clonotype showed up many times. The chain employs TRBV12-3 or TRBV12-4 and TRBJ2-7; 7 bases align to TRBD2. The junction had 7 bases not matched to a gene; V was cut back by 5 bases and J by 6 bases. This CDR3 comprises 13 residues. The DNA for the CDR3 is TGTGCCAGCAGTCCAACTAGCGCGGGCGAGCAGTACTTC. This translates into CASSPTSAGEQYF.

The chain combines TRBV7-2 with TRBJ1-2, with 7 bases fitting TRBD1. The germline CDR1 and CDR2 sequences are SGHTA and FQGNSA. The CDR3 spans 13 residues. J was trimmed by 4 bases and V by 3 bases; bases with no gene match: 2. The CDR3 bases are TGTGCCAGCAGCTTTAGACAGGGCTATGGCTACACCTTC. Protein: CASSFRQGYGYTF.

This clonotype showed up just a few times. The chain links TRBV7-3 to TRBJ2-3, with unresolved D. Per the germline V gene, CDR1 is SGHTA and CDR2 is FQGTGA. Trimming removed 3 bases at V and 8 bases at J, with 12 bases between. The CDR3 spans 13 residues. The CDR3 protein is CASSFNNLATQYF. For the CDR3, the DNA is TGTGCCAGCAGCTTCAATAATTTGGCTACGCAGTATTTT.

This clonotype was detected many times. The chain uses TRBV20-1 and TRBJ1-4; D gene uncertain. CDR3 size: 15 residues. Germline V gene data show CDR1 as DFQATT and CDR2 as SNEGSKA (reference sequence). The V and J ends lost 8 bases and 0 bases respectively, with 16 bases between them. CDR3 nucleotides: TGCAGTATGCGCCCAAGGTTTGCAACTAATGAAAAACTGTTTTTT. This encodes CSMRPRFATNEKLFF.

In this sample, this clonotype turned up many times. Written as DNA, the CDR3 is TGTGCCAGCAGCCGCGGGTATGAGCAGTTCTTC. It codes for CASSRGYEQFF. The chain is built from TRBV12-3 or TRBV12-4 and TRBJ2-1; possibly TRBD2 for D (5 bases). Trimming took off 6 bases at V and 8 bases at J, with 8 bases between the two ends. CDR3 length equals 11 residues.

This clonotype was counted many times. The CDR3 loop is CASSLGGMYQPQHF. The CDR3 coding sequence is TGCGCCAGCAGCTTGGGAGGGATGTACCAGCCCCAGCATTTT. This sequence joins TRBV5-1 and TRBJ1-5; D uncertain. The CDR3 is 14 residues long. Trimming removed 0 bases from V and 7 bases from J, with 11 bases in between. In germline, CDR1 is SGHRS, CDR2 YFSETQ.

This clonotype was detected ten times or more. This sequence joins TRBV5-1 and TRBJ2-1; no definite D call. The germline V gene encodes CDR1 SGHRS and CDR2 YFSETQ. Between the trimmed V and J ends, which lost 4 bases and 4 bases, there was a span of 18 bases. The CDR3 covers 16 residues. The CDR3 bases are TGCGCCAGCAGCCTAGGCCAGCCAATTCTATACAATGAGCAGTTCTTC. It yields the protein CASSLGQPILYNEQFF.

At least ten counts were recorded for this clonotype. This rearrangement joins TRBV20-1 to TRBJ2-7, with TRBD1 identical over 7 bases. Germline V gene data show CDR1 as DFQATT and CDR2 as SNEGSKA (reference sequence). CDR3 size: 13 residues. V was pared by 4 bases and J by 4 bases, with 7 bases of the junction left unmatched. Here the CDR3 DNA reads TGCAGTGCTATAATTCTGGGACAGTACGAGCAGTACTTC. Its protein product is CSAIILGQYEQYF.

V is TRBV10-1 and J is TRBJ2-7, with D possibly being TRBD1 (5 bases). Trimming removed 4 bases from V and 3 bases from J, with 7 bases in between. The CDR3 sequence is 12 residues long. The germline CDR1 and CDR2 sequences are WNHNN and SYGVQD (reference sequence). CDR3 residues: CASSVTGYEQYF. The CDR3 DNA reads TGCGCCAGCAGTGTTACAGGCTACGAGCAGTACTTC.

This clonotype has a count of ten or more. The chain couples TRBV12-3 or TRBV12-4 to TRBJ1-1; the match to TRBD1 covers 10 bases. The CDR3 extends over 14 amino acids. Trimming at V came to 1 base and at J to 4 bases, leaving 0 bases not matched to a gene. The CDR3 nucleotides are TGTGCCAGCAGTTTAGGGACAGGGGGCACTGAAGCTTTCTTT. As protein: CASSLGTGGTEAFF.

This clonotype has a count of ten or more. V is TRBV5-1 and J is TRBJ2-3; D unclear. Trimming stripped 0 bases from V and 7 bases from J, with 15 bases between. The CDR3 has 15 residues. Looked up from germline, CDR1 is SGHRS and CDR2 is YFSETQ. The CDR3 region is CASSLAEAPWNTQYF. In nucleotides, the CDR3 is TGCGCCAGCAGCTTGGCCGAGGCCCCATGGAATACGCAGTATTTT.

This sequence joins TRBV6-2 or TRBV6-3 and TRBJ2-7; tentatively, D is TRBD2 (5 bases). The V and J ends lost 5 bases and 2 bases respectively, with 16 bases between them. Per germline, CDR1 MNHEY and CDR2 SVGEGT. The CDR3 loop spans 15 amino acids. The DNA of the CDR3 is TGTGCCAGCAGTCCCGGGGTCTCCAAAGCCTACGAGCAGTACTTC. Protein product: CASSPGVSKAYEQYF.

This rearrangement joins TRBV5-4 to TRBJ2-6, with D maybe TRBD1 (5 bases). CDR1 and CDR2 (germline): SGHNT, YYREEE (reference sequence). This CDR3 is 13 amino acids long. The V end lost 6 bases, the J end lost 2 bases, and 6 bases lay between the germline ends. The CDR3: CASTRAGANVLTF. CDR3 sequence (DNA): TGTGCCAGCACCAGGGCTGGGGCCAACGTCCTGACTTTC.

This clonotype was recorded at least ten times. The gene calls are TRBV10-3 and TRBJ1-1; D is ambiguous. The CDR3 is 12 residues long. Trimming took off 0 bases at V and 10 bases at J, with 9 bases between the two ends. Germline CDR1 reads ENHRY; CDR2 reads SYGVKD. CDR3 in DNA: TGTGCCATCAGTGAGTCTACGGGCGGAGCTTTCTTT. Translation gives CAISESTGGAFF.

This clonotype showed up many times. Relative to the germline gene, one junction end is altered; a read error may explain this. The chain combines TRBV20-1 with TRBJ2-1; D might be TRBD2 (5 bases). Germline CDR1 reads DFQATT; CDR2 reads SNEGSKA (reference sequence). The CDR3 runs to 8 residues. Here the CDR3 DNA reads TGCAGTGCTAGAGGGGAGCGGTTC. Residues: CSARGERF.

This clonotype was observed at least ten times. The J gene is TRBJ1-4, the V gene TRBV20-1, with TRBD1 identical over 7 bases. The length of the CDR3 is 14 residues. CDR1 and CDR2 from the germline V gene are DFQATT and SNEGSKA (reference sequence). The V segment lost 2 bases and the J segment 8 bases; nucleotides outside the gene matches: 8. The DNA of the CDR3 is TGCAGTGCTAGACCCGACAGGGCCTTAGAAAAACTGTTTTTT. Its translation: CSARPDRALEKLFF.

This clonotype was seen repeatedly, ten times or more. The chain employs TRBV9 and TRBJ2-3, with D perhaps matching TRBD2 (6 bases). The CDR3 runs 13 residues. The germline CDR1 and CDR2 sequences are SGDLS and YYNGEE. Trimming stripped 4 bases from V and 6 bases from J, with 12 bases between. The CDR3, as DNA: TGTGCCAGCAGCCTTATCCGGGGGGATACGCAGTATTTT. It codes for CASSLIRGDTQYF.

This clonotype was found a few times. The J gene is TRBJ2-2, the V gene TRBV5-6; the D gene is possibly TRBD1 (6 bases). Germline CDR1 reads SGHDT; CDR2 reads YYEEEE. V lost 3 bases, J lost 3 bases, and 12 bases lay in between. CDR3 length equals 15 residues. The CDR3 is CASSSLQGYTGELFF. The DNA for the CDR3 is TGTGCCAGCAGCTCCCTACAGGGATACACCGGGGAGCTGTTTTTT. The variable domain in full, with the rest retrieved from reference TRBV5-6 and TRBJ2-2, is DAGVTQSPTHLIKTRGQQVTLRCSPKSGHDTVSWYQQALGQGPQFIFQYYEEEERQRGNFPDRFSGHQFPNYSSELNVNALLLGDSALYLCASSSLQGYTGELFFGEGSRLTVL.

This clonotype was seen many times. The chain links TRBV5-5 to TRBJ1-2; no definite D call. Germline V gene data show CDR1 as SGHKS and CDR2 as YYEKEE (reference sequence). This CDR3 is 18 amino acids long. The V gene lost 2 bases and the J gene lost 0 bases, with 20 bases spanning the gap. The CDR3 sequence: CASSFLGHTETTNYGYTF. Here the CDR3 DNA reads TGTGCCAGCAGCTTCCTAGGGCACACCGAAACTACTAACTATGGCTACACCTTC.

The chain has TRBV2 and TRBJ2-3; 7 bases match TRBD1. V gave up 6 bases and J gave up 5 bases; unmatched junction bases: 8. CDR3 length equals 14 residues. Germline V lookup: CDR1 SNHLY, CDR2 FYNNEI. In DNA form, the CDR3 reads TGTGCCAGCAGCGACGACAGGGCGAGAGATACGCAGTATTTT. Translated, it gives CASSDDRARDTQYF.